The clone carrying this T cell receptor gamma chain came up once. Its antigen is undetermined. CDR3 length: 15 residues. From germline, CDR1 is VENAVY and CDR2 YDSYNSRV. Trimming removed 1 base from V and 6 bases from J; junction bases left unmatched: 12. The entry originates in a study of Vδ1+ human thymocytes. Study-wide results and limits: Thymic TRG and TRD repertoires appeared highly polyclonal, with Gaussian CDR3 length distributions.

Extracted RNA was reverse transcribed into cDNA. Pooled V-gene forward primers with one constant-region reverse primer generated the CDR3 amplicons by multiplex PCR. TCRdb fed the multiplex PCR reads into CATT to redo clone calling. The repertoire holds tens of thousands of gamma-chain clones, with 20% as singletons. Sequencing used Vdelta1+ gamma-delta thymocytes from the thymus. Subset in this sample: FACS-sorted CD3+ TCRalphabeta- TCRVdelta1+ TCRVdelta2- thymocytes. V is TRGV8 and J is TRGJ1 or TRGJ2. The clonotype originates from a girl under three years old who had congenital heart surgery. The CDR3: CATWDSLGRGYKKLF. The CDR3 DNA is TGTGCCACCTGGGATAGCCTAGGTCGTGGTTATAAGAAACTCTTT.